This T cell receptor beta chain was sequenced in a study of blood T cell repertoires in COVID-19. Study overall: The United States, Italy and Spain provided the acute and convalescent COVID-19 samples. Sources were T cells, B-cell-depleted T cells, or PBMCs; the material itself was cDNA or gDNA.

Per the study methods: Using reference gene primer amplification, nucleated cell counts were estimated. Sequencing used immunoSEQ multiplex PCR; TCRdb keeps in-frame clones, though not all of them. Clone size and V and J calls were adopted from that table, with D and trimming inferred from the DNA. The sample has about 110,000 clones, over 70% seen once. Per the germline V gene, CDR1 is LGHDT and CDR2 is YNNKEL (reference sequence). CDR3 length: 14 residues. After removal of 4 bases from V and 13 bases from J, the junction contained 7 bases not matched to a gene. The sequence derives from a woman aged 45-65 years with acute or convalescent COVID-19. Specimen: peripheral blood. The V and J genes are TRBV3-1 (or the pseudogene TRBV3-2) and TRBJ2-1, with 13 bases fitting TRBD2. CDR3: CASSLRGTSGVQFF. Written as DNA, the CDR3 is TGTGCCAGCAGCCTGAGGGGGACTAGCGGGGTTCAGTTCTTC.